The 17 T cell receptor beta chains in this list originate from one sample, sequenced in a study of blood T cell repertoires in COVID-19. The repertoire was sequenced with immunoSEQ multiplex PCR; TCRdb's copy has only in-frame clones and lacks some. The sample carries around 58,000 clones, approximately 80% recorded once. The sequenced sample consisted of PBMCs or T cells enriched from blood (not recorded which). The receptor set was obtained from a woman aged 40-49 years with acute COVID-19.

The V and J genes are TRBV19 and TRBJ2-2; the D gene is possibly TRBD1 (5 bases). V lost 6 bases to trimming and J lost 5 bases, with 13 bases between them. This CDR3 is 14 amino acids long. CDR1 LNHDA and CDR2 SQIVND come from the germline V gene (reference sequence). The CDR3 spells CASSRESFTGELFF. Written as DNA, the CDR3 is TGTGCCAGTAGCAGGGAATCGTTTACCGGGGAGCTGTTTTTT.

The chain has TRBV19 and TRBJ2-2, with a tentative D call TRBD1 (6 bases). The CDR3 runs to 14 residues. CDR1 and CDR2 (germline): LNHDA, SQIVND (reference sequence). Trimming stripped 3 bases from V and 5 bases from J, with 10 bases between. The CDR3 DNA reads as TGTGCCAGTAGTATGGGCAGGGGTACCGGGGAGCTGTTTTTT. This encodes CASSMGRGTGELFF.

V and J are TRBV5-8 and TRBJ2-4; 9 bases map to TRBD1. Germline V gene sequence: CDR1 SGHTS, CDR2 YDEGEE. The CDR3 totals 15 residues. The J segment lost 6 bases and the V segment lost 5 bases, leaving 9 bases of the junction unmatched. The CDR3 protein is CASRSPGQGINIQYF. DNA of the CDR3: TGTGCCAGCAGGTCACCGGGACAGGGTATAAACATTCAGTACTTC.

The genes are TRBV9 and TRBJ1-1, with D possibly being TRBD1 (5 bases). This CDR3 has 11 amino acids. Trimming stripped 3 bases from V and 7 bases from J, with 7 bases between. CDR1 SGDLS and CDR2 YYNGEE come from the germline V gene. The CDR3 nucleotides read TGTGCCAGCAGCGCGGGGGGTGAAGCTTTCTTT. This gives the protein CASSAGGEAFF.

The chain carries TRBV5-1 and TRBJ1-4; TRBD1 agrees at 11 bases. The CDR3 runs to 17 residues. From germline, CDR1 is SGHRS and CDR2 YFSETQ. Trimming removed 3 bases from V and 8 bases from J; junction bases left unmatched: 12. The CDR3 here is CASSSVSGQGAGEKLFF. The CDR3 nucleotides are TGCGCCAGCAGCTCGGTGAGCGGACAGGGGGCTGGCGAAAAACTGTTTTTT.

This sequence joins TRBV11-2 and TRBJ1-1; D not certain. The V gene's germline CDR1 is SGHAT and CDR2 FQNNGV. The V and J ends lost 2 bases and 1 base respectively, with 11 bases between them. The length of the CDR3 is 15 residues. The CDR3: CASSLLGLTNTEAFF. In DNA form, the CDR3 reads TGTGCCAGCAGCTTACTCGGTCTAACGAACACTGAAGCTTTCTTT.

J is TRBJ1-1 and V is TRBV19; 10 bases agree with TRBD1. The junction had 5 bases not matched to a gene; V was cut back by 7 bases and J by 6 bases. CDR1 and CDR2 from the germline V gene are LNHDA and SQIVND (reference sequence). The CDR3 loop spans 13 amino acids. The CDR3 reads CASKRQGASEAFF. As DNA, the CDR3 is TGTGCCAGTAAGAGACAGGGGGCATCTGAAGCTTTCTTT.

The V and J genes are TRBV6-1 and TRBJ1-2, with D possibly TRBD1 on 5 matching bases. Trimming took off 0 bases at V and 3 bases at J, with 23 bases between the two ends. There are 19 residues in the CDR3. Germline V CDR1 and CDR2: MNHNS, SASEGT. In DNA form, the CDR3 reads TGTGCCAGCAGTGAAGCGTCGGGGCTTCGGTTCCGGGGGGACTATGGCTACACCTTC. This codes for CASSEASGLRFRGDYGYTF.

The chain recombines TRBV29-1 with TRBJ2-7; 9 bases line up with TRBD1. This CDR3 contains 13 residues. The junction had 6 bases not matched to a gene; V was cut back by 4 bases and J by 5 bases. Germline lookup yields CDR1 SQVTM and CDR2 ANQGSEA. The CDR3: CSVGRTGVNEQYF. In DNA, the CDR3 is TGCAGCGTTGGTCGGACAGGGGTAAACGAGCAGTACTTC.

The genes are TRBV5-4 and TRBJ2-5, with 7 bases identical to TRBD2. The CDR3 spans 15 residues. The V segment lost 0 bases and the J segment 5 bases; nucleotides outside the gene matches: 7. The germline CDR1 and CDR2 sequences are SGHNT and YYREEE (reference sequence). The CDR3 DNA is TGTGCCAGCAGCTTGGGGGAGGGCCATAGGGAGACCCAGTACTTC. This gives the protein CASSLGEGHRETQYF.

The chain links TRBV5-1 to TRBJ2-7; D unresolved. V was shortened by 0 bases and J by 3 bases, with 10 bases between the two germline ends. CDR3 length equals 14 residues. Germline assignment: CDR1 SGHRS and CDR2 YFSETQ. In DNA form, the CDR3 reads TGCGCCAGCAGCTTGGAGGCTTCAGGCTACGAGCAGTACTTC. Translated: CASSLEASGYEQYF.

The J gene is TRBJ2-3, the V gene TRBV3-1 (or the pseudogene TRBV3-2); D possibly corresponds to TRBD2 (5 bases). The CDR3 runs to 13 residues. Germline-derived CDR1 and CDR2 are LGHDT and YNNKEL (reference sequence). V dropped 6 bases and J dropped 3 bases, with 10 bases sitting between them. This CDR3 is CASRIGKTDTQYF. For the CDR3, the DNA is TGTGCCAGCAGGATCGGGAAGACAGATACGCAGTATTTT.

Here the CDR3 DNA reads TGTGCCAGCAGTGAACGCCCTAGGTCAGCGATCAATGAGCAGTTCTTC. It specifies CASSERPRSAINEQFF. The J gene is TRBJ2-1, the V gene TRBV2; D remains unclear. V gave up 2 bases and J gave up 6 bases, with 17 bases separating them. This CDR3 has 16 amino acids. Germline V gene lookup returns CDR1 SNHLY and CDR2 FYNNEI.

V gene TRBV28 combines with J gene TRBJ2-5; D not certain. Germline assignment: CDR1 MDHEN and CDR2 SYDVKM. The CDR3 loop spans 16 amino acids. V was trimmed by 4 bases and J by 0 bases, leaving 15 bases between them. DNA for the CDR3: TGTGCCAGCAGTTCACAACTATCGGAGTACCAAGAGACCCAGTACTTC. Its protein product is CASSSQLSEYQETQYF.

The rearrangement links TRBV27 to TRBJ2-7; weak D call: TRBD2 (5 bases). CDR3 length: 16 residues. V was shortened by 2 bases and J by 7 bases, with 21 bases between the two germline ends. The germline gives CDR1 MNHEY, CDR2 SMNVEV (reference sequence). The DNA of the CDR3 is TGTGCCAGCAGTTTAAGCGGTGGTGGGCGAGGGCAGGAGCAGTACGTC. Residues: CASSLSGGGRGQEQYV.

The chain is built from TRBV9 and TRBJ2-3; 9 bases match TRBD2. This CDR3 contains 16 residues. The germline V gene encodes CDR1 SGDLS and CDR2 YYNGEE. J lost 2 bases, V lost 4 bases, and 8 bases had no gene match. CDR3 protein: CASSRRGGGDTDTQYF. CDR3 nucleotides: TGTGCCAGCAGCCGGAGGGGCGGGGGGGACACAGATACGCAGTATTTT.

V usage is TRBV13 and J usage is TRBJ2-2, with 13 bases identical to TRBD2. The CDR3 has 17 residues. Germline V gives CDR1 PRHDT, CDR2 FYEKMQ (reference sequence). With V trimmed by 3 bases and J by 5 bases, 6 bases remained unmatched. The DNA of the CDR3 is TGTGCCAGCAGCTTTTTGACTAGCGGGGGGCGGACCGGGGAGCTGTTTTTT. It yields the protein CASSFLTSGGRTGELFF.